This T cell receptor (beta chain) was profiled in a study of OX40 agonist ivuxolimab in advanced cancers. Looked up from germline, CDR1 is SGHAT and CDR2 is FQNNGV. Trimming shortened V by 4 bases and J by 2 bases, and 17 bases separated the two germline ends. The CDR3 is made up of 16 amino acids. Assay used: immunoSEQ multiplex PCR; TCRdb lists only in-frame clones, some missing. Of under 80,000 clones listed, roughly 85% are singletons. The source is an adult with an advanced solid tumor such as melanoma, head and neck, liver or kidney cancer. The chain recombines TRBV11-2 with TRBJ1-1; D is undetermined. Sample: CD4+ or CD8+ T cells sorted from blood, taken in a trial of the OX40 agonist ivuxolimab. CDR3 DNA: TGTGCCAGCAGCTCCGCCGTAAGTCTACTCAACACTGAAGCTTTCTTT. It is translated as CASSSAVSLLNTEAFF.